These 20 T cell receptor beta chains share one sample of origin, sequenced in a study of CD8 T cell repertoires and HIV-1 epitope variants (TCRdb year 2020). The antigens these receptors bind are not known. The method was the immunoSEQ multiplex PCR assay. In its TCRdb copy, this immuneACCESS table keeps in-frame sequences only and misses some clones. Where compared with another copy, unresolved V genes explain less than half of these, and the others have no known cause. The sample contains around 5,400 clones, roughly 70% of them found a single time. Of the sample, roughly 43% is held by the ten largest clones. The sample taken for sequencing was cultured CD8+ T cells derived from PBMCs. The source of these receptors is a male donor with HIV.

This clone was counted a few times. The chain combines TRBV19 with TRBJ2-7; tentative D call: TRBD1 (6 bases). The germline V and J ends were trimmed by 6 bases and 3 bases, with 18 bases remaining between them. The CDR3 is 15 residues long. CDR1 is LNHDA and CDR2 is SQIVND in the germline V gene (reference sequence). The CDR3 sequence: CASSVTGHGGYEQYF. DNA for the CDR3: TGTGCCAGTAGCGTGACAGGTCACGGAGGCTACGAGCAGTACTTC.

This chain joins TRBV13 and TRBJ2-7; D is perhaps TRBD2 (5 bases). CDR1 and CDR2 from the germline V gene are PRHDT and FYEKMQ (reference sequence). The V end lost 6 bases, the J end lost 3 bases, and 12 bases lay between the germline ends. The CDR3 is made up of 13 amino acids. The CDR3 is CASSPSLVYEQYF. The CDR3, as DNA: TGTGCCAGCAGTCCATCACTAGTCTACGAGCAGTACTTC.

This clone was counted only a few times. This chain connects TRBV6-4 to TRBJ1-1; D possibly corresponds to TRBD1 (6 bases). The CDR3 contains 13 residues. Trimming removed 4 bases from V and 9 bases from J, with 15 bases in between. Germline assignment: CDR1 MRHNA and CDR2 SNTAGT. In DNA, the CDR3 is TGTGCCAGCAGTGTCGATCAACAGGGAAAAGCTTTCTTT. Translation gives CASSVDQQGKAFF.

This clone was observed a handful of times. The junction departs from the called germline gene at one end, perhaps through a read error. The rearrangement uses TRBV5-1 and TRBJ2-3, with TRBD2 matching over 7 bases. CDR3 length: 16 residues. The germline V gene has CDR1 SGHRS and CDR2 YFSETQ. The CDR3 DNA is TGCGCCAGCGGCTTAGGGGAGGGCCCTGGGGCAGATACGCAGTATTTT. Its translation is CASGLGEGPGADTQYF.

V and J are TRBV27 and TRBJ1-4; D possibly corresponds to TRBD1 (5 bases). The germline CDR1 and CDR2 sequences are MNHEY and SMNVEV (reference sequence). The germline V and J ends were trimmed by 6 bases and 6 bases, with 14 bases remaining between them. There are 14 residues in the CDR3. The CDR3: CASRPGGHYEKLFF. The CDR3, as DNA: TGTGCCAGCAGGCCGGGGGGTCACTATGAAAAACTGTTTTTT.

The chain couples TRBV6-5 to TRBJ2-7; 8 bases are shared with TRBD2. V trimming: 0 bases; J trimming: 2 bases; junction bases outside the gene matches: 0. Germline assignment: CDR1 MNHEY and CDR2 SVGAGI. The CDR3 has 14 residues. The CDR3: CASSYSTSAYEQYF. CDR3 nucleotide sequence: TGTGCCAGCAGTTACTCGACTAGCGCCTACGAGCAGTACTTC.

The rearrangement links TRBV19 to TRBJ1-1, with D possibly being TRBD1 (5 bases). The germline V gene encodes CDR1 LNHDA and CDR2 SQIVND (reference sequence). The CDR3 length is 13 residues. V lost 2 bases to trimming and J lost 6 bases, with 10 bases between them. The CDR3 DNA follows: TGTGCCAGTAGTATAACGGGGGGTGCTGAAGCTTTCTTT. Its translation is CASSITGGAEAFF. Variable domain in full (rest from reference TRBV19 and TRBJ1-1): DGGITQSPKYLFRKEGQNVTLSCEQNLNHDAMYWYRQDPGQGLRLIYYSQIVNDFQKGDIAEGYSVSREKKESFPLTVTSAQKNPTAFYLCASSITGGAEAFFGQGTRLTVV.

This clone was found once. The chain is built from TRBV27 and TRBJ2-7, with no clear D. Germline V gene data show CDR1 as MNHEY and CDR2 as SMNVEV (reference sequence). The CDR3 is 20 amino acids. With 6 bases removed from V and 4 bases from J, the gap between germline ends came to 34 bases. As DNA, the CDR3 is TGTGCCAGCAGCCTAACGGGTGGGTACTCGGTTGGAACCGACCCTTACGAGCAGTACTTC. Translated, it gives CASSLTGGYSVGTDPYEQYF.

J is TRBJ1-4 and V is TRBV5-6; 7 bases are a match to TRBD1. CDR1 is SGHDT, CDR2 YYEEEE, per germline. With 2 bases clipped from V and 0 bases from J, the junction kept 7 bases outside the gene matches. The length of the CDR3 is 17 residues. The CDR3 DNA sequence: TGTGCCAGCAGCTTAACCGCCGGGACAGCAACTAATGAAAAACTGTTTTTT. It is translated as CASSLTAGTATNEKLFF. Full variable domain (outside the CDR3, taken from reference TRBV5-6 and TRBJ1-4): DAGVTQSPTHLIKTRGQQVTLRCSPKSGHDTVSWYQQALGQGPQFIFQYYEEEERQRGNFPDRFSGHQFPNYSSELNVNALLLGDSALYLCASSLTAGTATNEKLFFGSGTQLSVL.

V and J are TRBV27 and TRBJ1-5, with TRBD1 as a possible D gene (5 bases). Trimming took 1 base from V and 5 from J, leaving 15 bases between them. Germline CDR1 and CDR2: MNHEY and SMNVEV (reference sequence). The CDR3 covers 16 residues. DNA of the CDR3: TGTGCCAGCAGTTTATGGGGGGGTATGGATGATCAGCCCCAGCATTTT. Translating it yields CASSLWGGMDDQPQHF.

CDR3 bases: TGTGCCAGCAGCTCGTCCCGGGACAGGGGGCATGAAGCTTTCTTT. Translation gives CASSSSRDRGHEAFF. V is TRBV9 and J is TRBJ1-1; TRBD1 agrees at 12 bases. This CDR3 contains 15 residues. Germline CDR1 and CDR2: SGDLS and YYNGEE. Trimming cost V 4 bases and J 7 bases; bases outside gene matches: 8.

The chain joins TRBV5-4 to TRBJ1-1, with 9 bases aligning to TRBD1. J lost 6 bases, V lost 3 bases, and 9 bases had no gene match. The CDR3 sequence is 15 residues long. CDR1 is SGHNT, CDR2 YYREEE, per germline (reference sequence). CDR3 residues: CASSSPDRGESEAFF. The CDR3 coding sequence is TGTGCCAGCAGCTCACCGGACAGGGGAGAATCTGAAGCTTTCTTT.

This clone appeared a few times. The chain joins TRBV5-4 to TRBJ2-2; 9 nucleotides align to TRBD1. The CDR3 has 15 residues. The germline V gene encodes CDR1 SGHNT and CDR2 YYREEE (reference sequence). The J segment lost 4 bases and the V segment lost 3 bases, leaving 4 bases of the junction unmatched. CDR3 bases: TGTGCCAGCAGCTCAGACAGGGGGGGCACCGGGGAGCTGTTTTTT. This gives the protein CASSSDRGGTGELFF.

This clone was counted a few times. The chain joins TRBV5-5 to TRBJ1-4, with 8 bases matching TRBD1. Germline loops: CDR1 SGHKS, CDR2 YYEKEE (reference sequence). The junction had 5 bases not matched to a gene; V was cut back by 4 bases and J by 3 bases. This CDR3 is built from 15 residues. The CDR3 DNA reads TGTGCCAGCAGCCCGGACAGGGTACCTAATGAAAAACTGTTTTTT. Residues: CASSPDRVPNEKLFF. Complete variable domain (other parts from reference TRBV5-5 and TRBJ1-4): DAGVTQSPTHLIKTRGQQVTLRCSPISGHKSVSWYQQVLGQGPQFIFQYYEKEERGRGNFPDRFSARQFPNYSSELNVNALLLGDSALYLCASSPDRVPNEKLFFGSGTQLSVL.

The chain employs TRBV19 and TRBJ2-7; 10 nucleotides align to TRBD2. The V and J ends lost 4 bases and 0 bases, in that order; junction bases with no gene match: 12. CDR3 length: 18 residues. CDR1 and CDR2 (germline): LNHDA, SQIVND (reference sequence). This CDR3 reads CASSTHAGLAESSYEQYF. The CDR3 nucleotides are TGTGCCAGTAGTACTCACGCTGGACTAGCGGAAAGCTCCTACGAGCAGTACTTC.

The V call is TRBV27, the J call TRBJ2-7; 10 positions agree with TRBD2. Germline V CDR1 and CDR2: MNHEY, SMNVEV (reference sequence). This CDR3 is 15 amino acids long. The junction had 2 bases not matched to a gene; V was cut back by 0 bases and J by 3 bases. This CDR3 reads CASSLSASGGYEQYF. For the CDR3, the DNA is TGTGCCAGCAGTTTATCGGCTAGCGGGGGCTACGAGCAGTACTTC.

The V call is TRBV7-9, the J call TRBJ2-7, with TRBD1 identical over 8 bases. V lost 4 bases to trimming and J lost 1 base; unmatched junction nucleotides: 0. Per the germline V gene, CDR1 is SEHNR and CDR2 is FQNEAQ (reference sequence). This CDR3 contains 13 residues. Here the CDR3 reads CASSWDRSYEQYF. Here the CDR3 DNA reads TGTGCCAGCAGCTGGGACAGGTCCTACGAGCAGTACTTC.

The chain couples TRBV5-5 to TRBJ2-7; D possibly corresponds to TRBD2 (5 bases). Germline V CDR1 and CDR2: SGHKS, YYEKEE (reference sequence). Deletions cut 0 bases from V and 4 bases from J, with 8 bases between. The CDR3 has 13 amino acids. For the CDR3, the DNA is TGTGCCAGCAGCTTGGAACCGGGGTACGAGCAGTACTTC. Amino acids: CASSLEPGYEQYF. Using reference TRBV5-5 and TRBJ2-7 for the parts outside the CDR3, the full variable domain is DAGVTQSPTHLIKTRGQQVTLRCSPISGHKSVSWYQQVLGQGPQFIFQYYEKEERGRGNFPDRFSARQFPNYSSELNVNALLLGDSALYLCASSLEPGYEQYFGPGTRLTVT.

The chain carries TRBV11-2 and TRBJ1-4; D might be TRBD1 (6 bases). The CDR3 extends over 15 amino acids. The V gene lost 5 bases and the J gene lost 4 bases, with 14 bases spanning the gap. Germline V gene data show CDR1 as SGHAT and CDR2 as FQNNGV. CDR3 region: CASSLQDSFNEKLFF. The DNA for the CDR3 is TGTGCCAGCAGCCTGCAGGACAGCTTTAATGAAAAACTGTTTTTT.

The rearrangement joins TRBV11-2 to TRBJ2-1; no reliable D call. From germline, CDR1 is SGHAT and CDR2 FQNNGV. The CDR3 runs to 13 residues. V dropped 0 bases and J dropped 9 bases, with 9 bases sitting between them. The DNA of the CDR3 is TGTGCCAGCAGCTTAGACGGTGCCAGTGAGCAGTTCTTC. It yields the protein CASSLDGASEQFF.